This T cell receptor (beta chain) is drawn from a study of T cell responses to AZD1222 COVID-19 vaccine. Profiling relied on immunoSEQ multiplex PCR, and the TCRdb table lists in-frame clones only, not all of them. The data hold over 100,000 clones, with approximately 91% observed a single time. Source: peripheral blood, taken on day 0 of AZD1222 vaccination. The receptor comes from an adult in good health.

The CDR3 DNA reads TGTGCCACCAGTGACCACAGGGGGGTGAACACTGAAGCTTTCTTT. It yields the protein CATSDHRGVNTEAFF. J is TRBJ1-1 and V is TRBV24-1, with 8 bases fitting TRBD1. V shed 4 bases and J 0 bases; nucleotides not matched to a gene: 3. Germline V gene sequence: CDR1 KGHDR, CDR2 SFDVKD. The CDR3 spans 15 residues.